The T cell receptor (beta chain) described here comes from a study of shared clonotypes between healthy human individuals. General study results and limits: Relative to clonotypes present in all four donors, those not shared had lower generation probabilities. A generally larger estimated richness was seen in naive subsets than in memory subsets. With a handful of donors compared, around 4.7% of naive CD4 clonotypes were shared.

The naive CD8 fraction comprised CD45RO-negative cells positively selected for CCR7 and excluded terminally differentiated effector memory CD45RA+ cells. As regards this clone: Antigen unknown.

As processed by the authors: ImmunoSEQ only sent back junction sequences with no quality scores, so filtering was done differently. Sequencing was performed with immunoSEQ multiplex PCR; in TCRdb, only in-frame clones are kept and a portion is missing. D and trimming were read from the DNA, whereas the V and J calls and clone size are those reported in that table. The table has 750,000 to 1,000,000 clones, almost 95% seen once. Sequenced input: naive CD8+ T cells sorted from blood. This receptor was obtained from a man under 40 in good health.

CDR3 residues: CASSQEGVNTEAFF. For the CDR3, the DNA is TGCGCCAGCAGCCAAGAAGGGGTGAACACTGAAGCTTTCTTT. The rearrangement links TRBV4-1 to TRBJ1-1, with a weak D call TRBD1 (5 bases). V dropped 0 bases and J dropped 0 bases, with 5 bases sitting between them. Germline assignment: CDR1 MGHRA and CDR2 YSYEKL. The CDR3 extends over 14 amino acids.